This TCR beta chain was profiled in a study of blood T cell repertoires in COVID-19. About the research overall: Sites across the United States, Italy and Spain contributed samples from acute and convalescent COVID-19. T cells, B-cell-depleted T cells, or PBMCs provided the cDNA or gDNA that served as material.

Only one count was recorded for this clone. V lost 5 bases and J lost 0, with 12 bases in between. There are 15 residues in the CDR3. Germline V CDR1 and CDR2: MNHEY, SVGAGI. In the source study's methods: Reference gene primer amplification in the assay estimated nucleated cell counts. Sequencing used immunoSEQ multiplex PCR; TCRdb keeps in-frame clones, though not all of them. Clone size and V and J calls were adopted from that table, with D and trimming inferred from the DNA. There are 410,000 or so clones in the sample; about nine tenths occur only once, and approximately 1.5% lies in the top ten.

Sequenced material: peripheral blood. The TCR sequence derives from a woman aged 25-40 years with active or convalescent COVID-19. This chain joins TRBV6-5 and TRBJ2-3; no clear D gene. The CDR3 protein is CASSLLRSSTDTQYF. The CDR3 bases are TGTGCCAGCAGTCTCTTGCGGTCGAGCACAGATACGCAGTATTTT.